This note documents a single T cell receptor beta chain sequence. CDR3 length: 16 amino acids. Unmatched junction bases numbered 7, after V lost 6 bases and J lost 1 base. CD25-based Treg depletion was applied to purified naive CD4+ T cells. After constant-region reverse-primer amplification, full-length variable regions underwent semi-nested PCR with Nested Universal Primer A. Via MiXCR, TCRdb re-called the 5' RACE reads, giving one row per CDR3 protein. The sample has 5,500 to 8,500 distinct CDR3 sequences, 50% to 55% seen once. The sample consisted of naive CD4+ T cells sorted from a lymph node. Subset described: naive CD4+ T cells, CD4+CD45RA+CD25-. This TCR came from a female donor with breast cancer. The chain has TRBV12-3 or TRBV12-4 and TRBJ2-3; 10 bases match TRBD2. This CDR3 reads CASSPSGTSGTDTQYF. The CDR3, as DNA: TGTGCCAGCAGCCCCTCAGGGACTAGCGGCACAGATACGCAGTATTTT.